This entry is about one T cell receptor beta chain. What it recognizes is unknown. The sample belongs to a study of molecular identifiers for immune sequencing clone quantification. Study results and caveats: Clone sizes that are highly expanded could be underestimated when identical TCR molecules share a barcode. The share of molecules held by clones above 20 RNA copies was over 97% in effector cells and under 1% in naive cells.

Each CDR3 protein is one row after TCRdb ran MiXCR on the PCR reads. The data contain under 600,000 distinct CDR3 sequences, roughly 26% of them singletons. The CDR3 runs 14 residues. V was pared by 4 bases and J by 2 bases, with 12 bases between. CDR1 and CDR2 (germline): LGHDT, YNNKEL (reference sequence). In the sort, naive CD8 T cells were defined as CD8+CD4-CCR7+CD45RA+. Specimen: naive CD8+ T cells from blood, with Jurkat cell RNA spiked in. Stated subset: FACS-sorted CD8+CD4-CCR7+CD45RA+ naive T cells. The chain couples TRBV3-1 to TRBJ2-7; weak D call: TRBD1 (6 bases). The sequence was collected from a human donor in good health. Some libraries in this study had Jurkat cell RNA spiked in. In nucleotides, the CDR3 is TGTGCCAGCAGCCCCATAAGGACAGCCTACGAGCAGTACTTC. Translated, it gives CASSPIRTAYEQYF.